Presented here are 25 T cell receptor beta chains from one specimen sequenced in a study of blood T cell repertoires in COVID-19. Assay used: immunoSEQ multiplex PCR; TCRdb lists only in-frame clones, some missing. The table includes 150,000 to 200,000 clones, nearly 90% detected once. Sequencing used peripheral blood. These receptors came from a man younger than 30 who had recovered from COVID-19.

The rearrangement links TRBV29-1 to TRBJ1-2, with D possibly being TRBD1 (5 bases). V gave up 8 bases and J gave up 6 bases, with 25 bases separating them. CDR3 size: 15 residues. From germline, CDR1 is SQVTM and CDR2 ANQGSEA. The CDR3 spells CSTRQSSLGRNGYTF. The CDR3 DNA reads as TGCAGCACGCGACAGTCCAGCCTAGGAAGGAATGGCTACACCTTC.

The CDR3 reads CASSFNPGGELFF. The CDR3 bases are TGTGCCAGCAGTTTCAACCCCGGCGGGGAGCTGTTTTTT. This chain connects TRBV12-3 or TRBV12-4 to TRBJ2-2; D ambiguous. Trimming removed 3 bases at V and 7 bases at J, with 9 bases between. This CDR3 spans 13 amino acids.

V gene TRBV6-5 combines with J gene TRBJ1-4; possibly TRBD1 for D (5 bases). Germline CDR1 and CDR2: MNHEY and SVGAGI. The germline V and J ends were trimmed by 0 bases and 10 bases, with 9 bases remaining between them. CDR3 length: 13 residues. In DNA form, the CDR3 reads TGTGCCAGCAGTTACTCCTCCGGGGGAAAACTGTTTTTT. This encodes CASSYSSGGKLFF.

J is TRBJ2-7 and V is TRBV6-5, with D perhaps TRBD1 (5 bases). The germline CDR1 and CDR2 sequences are MNHEY and SVGAGI. The CDR3 spans 16 residues. Trimming left V 0 bases short and J 3 bases short, with 15 bases between. For the CDR3, the DNA is TGTGCCAGCAGTTACTCCCCCCAGGGTGTCGACTACGAGCAGTACTTC. Translation gives CASSYSPQGVDYEQYF.

This sequence joins TRBV7-9 and TRBJ2-1; possible D gene TRBD1, 5 bases. Germline V lookup: CDR1 SEHNR, CDR2 FQNEAQ (reference sequence). Trimming pared 5 bases from V and 10 bases from J, leaving 21 bases between. This CDR3 is 15 amino acids long. The CDR3 protein is CASSLRVSEKSEQFF. The CDR3 bases are TGTGCCAGCAGCCTCAGGGTTTCAGAGAAATCCGAGCAGTTCTTC.

DNA for the CDR3: TGTGCCAGCTGCCTTTTCGGGACAACCAATGAGCAGTTCTTC. This sequence encodes CASCLFGTTNEQFF. The rearrangement joins TRBV7-2 to TRBJ2-1; the D gene is possibly TRBD1 (6 bases). This CDR3 has 14 residues. CDR1 and CDR2 from the germline V gene are SGHTA and FQGNSA. V was trimmed by 8 bases and J by 6 bases, leaving 17 bases between them.

This clone was seen once. The rearrangement joins TRBV2 to TRBJ1-5, with a weak D call TRBD1 (5 bases). This CDR3 has 14 amino acids. Per germline, CDR1 SNHLY and CDR2 FYNNEI. V lost 4 bases, J lost 4 bases, and 11 bases lay in between. In DNA, the CDR3 is TGTGCCAGCAGTGCGGGACTGGAAAATCAGCCCCAGCATTTT. Translation: CASSAGLENQPQHF.

V usage is TRBV7-2 and J usage is TRBJ2-1, with 7 positions matching TRBD1. V trimming: 5 bases; J trimming: 11 bases; junction bases outside the gene matches: 9. The CDR3 length is 13 residues. In germline, CDR1 is SGHTA, CDR2 FQGNSA. The CDR3 region has the DNA TGTGCCAGCAGCACCTCGAGACAGGGTAAGCAGTTCTTC. Translating it yields CASSTSRQGKQFF.

V and J are TRBV4-3 and TRBJ2-5, with TRBD1 as a possible D gene (5 bases). V was shortened by 0 bases and J by 5 bases, with 13 bases between the two germline ends. The V gene's germline CDR1 is LGHNA and CDR2 YSLEER. The CDR3 contains 15 residues. The CDR3 DNA reads TGCGCCAGCAGCCAAGATAGGGGCAGTACCGAGACCCAGTACTTC. It specifies CASSQDRGSTETQYF.

V is TRBV7-9 and J is TRBJ2-3; 10 bases fit TRBD1. V lost 10 bases to trimming and J lost 1 base; unmatched junction nucleotides: 17. Per germline, CDR1 SEHNR and CDR2 FQNEAQ (reference sequence). The CDR3 consists of 18 residues. The CDR3 DNA reads TGTGCCATCCCAAAGGGGGGACAGGGGCACGTGGGCACAGATACGCAGTATTTT. Its translation is CAIPKGGQGHVGTDTQYF.

This clone showed up just once. This rearrangement joins TRBV4-1 to TRBJ2-7, with 11 bases fitting TRBD2. The V gene's germline CDR1 is MGHRA and CDR2 YSYEKL. Losses at the gene ends were 0 bases for V and 0 bases for J; bases not matched to a gene: 4. The CDR3 length is 17 residues. CDR3 sequence: CASSQELAGAASYEQYF. CDR3 in DNA: TGCGCCAGCAGCCAAGAACTAGCGGGAGCCGCCTCCTACGAGCAGTACTTC.

Comments on this clone: Other DNA sequences from this sample encode an identical CDR3 as well. The CDR3, as DNA: TGTGCCAGCAGCAAACAGGGCAATCAGCCCCAGCATTTT. Translated: CASSKQGNQPQHF. The rearrangement links TRBV9 to TRBJ1-5; a possible D gene is TRBD1 (5 bases). There are 13 residues in the CDR3. Germline CDR1 is SGDLS and CDR2 is YYNGEE. Trimming took 4 bases from V and 2 from J, leaving 7 bases between them.

The chain combines TRBV11-2 with TRBJ1-1; TRBD1 is a possible D gene (5 bases). CDR3 length: 13 amino acids. V was trimmed by 5 bases and J by 3 bases, leaving 10 bases between them. Germline V CDR1 and CDR2: SGHAT, FQNNGV. In DNA form, the CDR3 reads TGTGCCAGCAGCACCCACAGGTACACTGAAGCTTTCTTT. As protein: CASSTHRYTEAFF.

The V and J genes are TRBV27 and TRBJ2-2; 7 bases map to TRBD1. There are 15 residues in the CDR3. Looked up from germline, CDR1 is MNHEY and CDR2 is SMNVEV (reference sequence). Trimming cost V 5 bases and J 3 bases; bases outside gene matches: 6. CDR3 region: CASSPTGVYTGELFF. The CDR3 DNA reads as TGTGCCAGCAGTCCAACAGGGGTTTACACCGGGGAGCTGTTTTTT.

This clone showed up just once. This chain joins TRBV7-2 and TRBJ2-7, with a possible D match to TRBD2 (6 bases). The CDR3 sequence is 13 residues long. Germline values: CDR1 SGHTA, CDR2 FQGNSA. Trimming took 7 bases from V and 3 from J, leaving 13 bases between them. The CDR3 is CASTQGGIYEQYF. The CDR3 nucleotides are TGTGCCAGCACTCAGGGAGGAATCTACGAGCAGTACTTC.

J is TRBJ2-5 and V is TRBV5-1; weak D call: TRBD2 (6 bases). The V and J ends lost 2 bases and 3 bases respectively, with 23 bases between them. The CDR3 spans 18 residues. The germline gives CDR1 SGHRS, CDR2 YFSETQ. The CDR3: CASSFFSRLGRDKETQYF. The CDR3 DNA sequence: TGCGCCAGCAGCTTCTTTTCTCGTCTAGGGCGGGATAAAGAGACCCAGTACTTC.

The chain links TRBV24-1 to TRBJ2-1; D is perhaps TRBD1 (6 bases). V was clipped by 4 bases and J by 8 bases, with 17 bases between them. This CDR3 contains 15 residues. Germline CDR1 reads KGHDR; CDR2 reads SFDVKD. CDR3 coding DNA: TGTGCCACCAGTGACCAAGCACAGGGTGGGGATGAGCAGTTCTTC. Protein product: CATSDQAQGGDEQFF.

The rearrangement joins TRBV10-3 to TRBJ2-7, with D tentatively TRBD2 (5 bases). The V end was cut by 0 bases, the J end by 5 bases, with 14 bases between. Germline values: CDR1 ENHRY, CDR2 SYGVKD. The CDR3 is 15 amino acids. DNA of the CDR3: TGTGCCATCAGTGAGTCCCTTGGGGAGTTGGACGAGCAGTACTTC. Residues: CAISESLGELDEQYF.

This sequence joins TRBV3-1 (or the pseudogene TRBV3-2) and TRBJ1-6, with 11 bases lining up with TRBD1. Germline V CDR1 and CDR2: LGHDT, YNNKEL (reference sequence). Unmatched junction bases numbered 7, after V lost 6 bases and J lost 6 bases. This CDR3 is built from 16 residues. This CDR3 reads CASRPGQGAGNSPLHF. DNA for the CDR3: TGTGCCAGCAGACCCGGACAGGGGGCTGGTAATTCACCCCTCCACTTT.

The chain recombines TRBV4-3 with TRBJ1-4; no reliable D call. Germline values: CDR1 LGHNA, CDR2 YSLEER. The CDR3 consists of 15 residues. Trimming shortened V by 0 bases and J by 0 bases, and 5 bases separated the two germline ends. CDR3: CASSQDQTTNEKLFF. Written as DNA, the CDR3 is TGCGCCAGCAGCCAAGATCAGACAACTAATGAAAAACTGTTTTTT.

To note about this clone: The same CDR3 is also encoded by other DNA sequences in this sample. V gene TRBV2 combines with J gene TRBJ1-1, with 9 nucleotides matching TRBD1. Germline V CDR1 and CDR2: SNHLY, FYNNEI. CDR3 length: 14 amino acids. V shed 6 bases, J shed 4 bases, and the junction held 6 bases outside the gene matches. CDR3 loop: CASRADRGSTEAFF. In nucleotides, the CDR3 is TGTGCCAGCAGAGCGGACAGGGGATCCACTGAAGCTTTCTTT. Combining the CDR3 with reference TRBV2 and TRBJ1-1 gives the whole variable domain EPEVTQTPSHQVTQMGQEVILRCVPISNHLYFYWYRQILGQKVEFLVSFYNNEISEKSEIFDDQFSVERPDGSNFTLKIRSTKLEDSAMYFCASRADRGSTEAFFGQGTRLTVV.

The chain recombines TRBV30 with TRBJ2-7; D call uncertain. Trimming took 0 bases from V and 0 from J, leaving 9 bases between them. The CDR3 is 14 residues long. In germline, CDR1 is GTSNPN, CDR2 SVGIG (reference sequence). Here the CDR3 reads CAWSVEVYSYEQYF. CDR3 nucleotides: TGTGCCTGGAGTGTAGAGGTCTACTCCTACGAGCAGTACTTC.

V and J are TRBV27 and TRBJ1-5; no firm D call. CDR3 size: 13 residues. Per the germline V gene, CDR1 is MNHEY and CDR2 is SMNVEV (reference sequence). V lost 4 bases, J lost 6 bases, and 10 bases lay in between. The CDR3 protein is CASSWTLGQPQHF. CDR3 nucleotides: TGTGCCAGCAGTTGGACTTTAGGTCAGCCCCAGCATTTT.

The chain uses TRBV28 and TRBJ2-5; D is possibly TRBD2 (5 bases). This CDR3 has 14 amino acids. CDR1 and CDR2 (germline): MDHEN, SYDVKM. V lost 4 bases and J lost 4, with 13 bases in between. DNA of the CDR3: TGTGCCAGCAGTTCCCGCAGTGAGGGAGAGACCCAGTACTTC. This gives the protein CASSSRSEGETQYF.

To note about this clone: The sample holds other DNA sequences that translate to the same CDR3. The chain joins TRBV19 to TRBJ2-1; 12 positions agree with TRBD2. This CDR3 region has 15 residues. CDR1 is LNHDA and CDR2 is SQIVND in the germline V gene (reference sequence). Unmatched junction bases numbered 1, after V lost 4 bases and J lost 3 bases. CDR3 DNA: TGTGCCAGTAGTACGGGACTAGCGGGCTACAATGAGCAGTTCTTC. This codes for CASSTGLAGYNEQFF.